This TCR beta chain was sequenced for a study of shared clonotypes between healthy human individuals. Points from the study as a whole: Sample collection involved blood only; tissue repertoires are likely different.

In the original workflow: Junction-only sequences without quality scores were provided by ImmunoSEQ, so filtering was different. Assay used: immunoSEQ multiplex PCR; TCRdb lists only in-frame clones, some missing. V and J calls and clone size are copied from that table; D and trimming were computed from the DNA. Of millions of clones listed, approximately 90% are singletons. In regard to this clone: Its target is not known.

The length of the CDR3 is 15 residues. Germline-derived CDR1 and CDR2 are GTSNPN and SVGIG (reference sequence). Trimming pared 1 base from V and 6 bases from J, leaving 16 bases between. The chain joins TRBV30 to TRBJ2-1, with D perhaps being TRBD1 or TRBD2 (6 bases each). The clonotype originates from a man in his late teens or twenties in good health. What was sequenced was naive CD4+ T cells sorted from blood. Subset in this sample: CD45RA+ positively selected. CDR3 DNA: TGTGCCTGGAGTGACCAGGGGAGGCTGGCCAATGAGCAGTTCTTC. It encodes CAWSDQGRLANEQFF.